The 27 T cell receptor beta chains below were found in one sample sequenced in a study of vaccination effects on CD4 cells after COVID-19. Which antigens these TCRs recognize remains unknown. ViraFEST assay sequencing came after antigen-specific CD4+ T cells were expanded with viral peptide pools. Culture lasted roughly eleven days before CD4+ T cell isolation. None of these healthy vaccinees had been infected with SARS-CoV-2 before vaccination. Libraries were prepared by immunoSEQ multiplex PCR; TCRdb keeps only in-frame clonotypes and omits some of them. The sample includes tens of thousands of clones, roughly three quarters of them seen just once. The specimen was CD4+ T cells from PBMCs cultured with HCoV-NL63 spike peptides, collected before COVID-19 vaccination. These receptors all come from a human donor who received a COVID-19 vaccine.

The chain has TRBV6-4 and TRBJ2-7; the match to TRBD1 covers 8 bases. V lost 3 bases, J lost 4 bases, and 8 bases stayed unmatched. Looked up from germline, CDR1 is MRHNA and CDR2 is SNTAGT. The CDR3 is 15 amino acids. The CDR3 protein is CASSDFPGQAYEQYF. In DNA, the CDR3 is TGTGCCAGCAGTGATTTCCCGGGACAGGCATACGAGCAGTACTTC.

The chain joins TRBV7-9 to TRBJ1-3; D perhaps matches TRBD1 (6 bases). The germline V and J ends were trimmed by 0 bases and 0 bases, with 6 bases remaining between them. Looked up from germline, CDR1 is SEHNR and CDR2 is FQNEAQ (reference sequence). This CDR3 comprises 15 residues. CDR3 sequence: CASSLATGSGNTIYF. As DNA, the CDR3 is TGTGCCAGCAGCTTAGCGACAGGCTCTGGAAACACCATATATTTT.

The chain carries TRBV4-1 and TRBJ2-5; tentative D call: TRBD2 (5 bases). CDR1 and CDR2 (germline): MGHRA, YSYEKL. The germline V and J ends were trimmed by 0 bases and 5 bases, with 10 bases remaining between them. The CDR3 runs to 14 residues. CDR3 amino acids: CASSQDGRRETQYF. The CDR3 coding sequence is TGCGCCAGCAGCCAAGATGGCAGGAGGGAGACCCAGTACTTC.

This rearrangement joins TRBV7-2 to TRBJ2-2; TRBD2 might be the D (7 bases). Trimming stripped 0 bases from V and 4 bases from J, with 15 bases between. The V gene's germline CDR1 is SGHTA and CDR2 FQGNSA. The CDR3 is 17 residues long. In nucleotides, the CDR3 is TGTGCCAGCAGCTTAGCTTGGAGAGGGGGGGGCACCGGGGAGCTGTTTTTT. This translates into CASSLAWRGGGTGELFF.

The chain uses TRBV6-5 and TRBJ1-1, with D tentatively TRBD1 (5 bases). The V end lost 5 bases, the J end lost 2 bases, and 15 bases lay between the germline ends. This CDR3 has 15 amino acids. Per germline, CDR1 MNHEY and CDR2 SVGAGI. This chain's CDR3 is CASSRVTGGNTEAFF. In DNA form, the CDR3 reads TGTGCCAGCAGTCGCGTCACCGGGGGTAACACTGAAGCTTTCTTT.

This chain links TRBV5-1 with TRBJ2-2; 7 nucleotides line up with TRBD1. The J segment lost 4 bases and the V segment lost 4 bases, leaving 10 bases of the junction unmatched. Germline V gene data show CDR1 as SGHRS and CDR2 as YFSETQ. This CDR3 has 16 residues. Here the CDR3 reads CASSPKGQYFTGELFF. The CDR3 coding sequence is TGCGCCAGCAGCCCCAAGGGACAGTACTTCACCGGGGAGCTGTTTTTT.

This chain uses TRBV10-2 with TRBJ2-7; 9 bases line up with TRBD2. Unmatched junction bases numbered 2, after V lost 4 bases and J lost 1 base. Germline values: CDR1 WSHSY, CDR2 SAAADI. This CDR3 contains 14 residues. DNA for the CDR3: TGCGCCAGCAGTGGTAGCGGGGGATCCTACGAGCAGTACTTC. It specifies CASSGSGGSYEQYF.

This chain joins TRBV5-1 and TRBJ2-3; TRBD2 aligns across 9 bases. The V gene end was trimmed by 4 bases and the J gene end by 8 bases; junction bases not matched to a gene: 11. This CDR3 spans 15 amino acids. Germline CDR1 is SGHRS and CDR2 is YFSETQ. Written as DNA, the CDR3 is TGCGCCAGCAGCGTCCGATTTGATAGCGGGGGTACGCAGTATTTT. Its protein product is CASSVRFDSGGTQYF. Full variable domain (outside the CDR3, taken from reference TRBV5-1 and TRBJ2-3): KAGVTQTPRYLIKTRGQQVTLSCSPISGHRSVSWYQQTPGQGLQFLFEYFSETQRNKGNFPGRFSGRQFSNSRSEMNVSTLELGDSALYLCASSVRFDSGGTQYFGPGTRLTVL.

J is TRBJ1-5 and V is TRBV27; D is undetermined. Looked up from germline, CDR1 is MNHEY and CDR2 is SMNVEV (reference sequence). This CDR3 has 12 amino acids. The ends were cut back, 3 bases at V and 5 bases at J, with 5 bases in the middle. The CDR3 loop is CASSFLDQPQHF. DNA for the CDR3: TGTGCCAGCAGTTTCCTCGATCAGCCCCAGCATTTT.

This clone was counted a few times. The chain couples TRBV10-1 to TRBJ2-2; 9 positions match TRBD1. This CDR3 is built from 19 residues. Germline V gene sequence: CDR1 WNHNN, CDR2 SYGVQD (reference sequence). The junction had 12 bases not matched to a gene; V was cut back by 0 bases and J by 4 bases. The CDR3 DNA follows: TGCGCCAGCAGTGAGTCCCTCGTTCGGGACAGGGTCCCCACCGGGGAGCTGTTTTTT. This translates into CASSESLVRDRVPTGELFF.

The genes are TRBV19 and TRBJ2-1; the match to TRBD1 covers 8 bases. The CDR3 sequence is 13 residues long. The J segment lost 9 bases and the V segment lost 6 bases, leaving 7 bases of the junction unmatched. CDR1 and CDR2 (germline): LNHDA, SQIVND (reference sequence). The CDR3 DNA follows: TGTGCCAGTAGCCCGACAGGGGTACGTGAGCAGTTCTTC. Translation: CASSPTGVREQFF.

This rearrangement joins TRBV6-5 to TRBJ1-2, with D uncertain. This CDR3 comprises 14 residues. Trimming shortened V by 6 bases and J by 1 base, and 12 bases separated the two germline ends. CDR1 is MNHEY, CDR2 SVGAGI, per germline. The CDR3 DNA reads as TGTGCCAGCAGACTGGACCAATTTAACTATGGCTACACCTTC. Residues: CASRLDQFNYGYTF.

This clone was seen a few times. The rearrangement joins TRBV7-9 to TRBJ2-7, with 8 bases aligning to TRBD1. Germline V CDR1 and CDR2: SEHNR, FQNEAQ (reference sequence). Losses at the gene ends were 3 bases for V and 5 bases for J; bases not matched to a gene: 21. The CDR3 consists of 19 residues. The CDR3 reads CASSLGTLRQGLGDHEQYF. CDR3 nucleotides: TGTGCCAGCAGCTTGGGGACCCTGAGACAGGGGCTTGGAGATCACGAGCAGTACTTC.

The CDR3 region has the DNA TGTGCCAGCAGCTTACGACTAGCGGCGAGCACAGATACGCAGTATTTT. Protein sequence: CASSLRLAASTDTQYF. The rearrangement links TRBV7-2 to TRBJ2-3; 9 bases are shared with TRBD2. Germline trimming cut 2 bases from V and 0 bases from J; bases unmatched to any gene: 3. In germline, CDR1 is SGHTA, CDR2 FQGNSA. This CDR3 is 16 amino acids long.

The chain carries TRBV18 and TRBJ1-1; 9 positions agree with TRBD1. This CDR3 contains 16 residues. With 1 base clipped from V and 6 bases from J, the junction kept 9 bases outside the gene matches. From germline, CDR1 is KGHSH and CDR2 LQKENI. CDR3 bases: TGTGCCAGCTCACCACAGCAGGGACAGGGCGGCCCTGAAGCTTTCTTT. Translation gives CASSPQQGQGGPEAFF. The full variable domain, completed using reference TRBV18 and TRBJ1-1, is NAGVMQNPRHLVRRRGQEARLRCSPMKGHSHVYWYRQLPEEGLKFMVYLQKENIIDESGMPKERFSAEFPKEGPSILRIQQVVRGDSAAYFCASSPQQGQGGPEAFFGQGTRLTVV.

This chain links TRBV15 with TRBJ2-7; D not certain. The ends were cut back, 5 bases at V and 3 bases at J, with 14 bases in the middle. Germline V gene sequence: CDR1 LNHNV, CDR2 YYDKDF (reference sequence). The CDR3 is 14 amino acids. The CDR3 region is CATSVVGNDYEQYF. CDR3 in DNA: TGTGCCACCAGCGTTGTGGGTAATGACTACGAGCAGTACTTC.

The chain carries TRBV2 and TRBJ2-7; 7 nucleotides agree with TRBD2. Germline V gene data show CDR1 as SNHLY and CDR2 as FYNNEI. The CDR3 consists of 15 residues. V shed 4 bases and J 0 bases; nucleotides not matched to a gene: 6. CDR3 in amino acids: CASSGGGSYSYEQYF. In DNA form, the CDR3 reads TGTGCCAGCAGTGGGGGCGGGAGTTACTCCTACGAGCAGTACTTC.

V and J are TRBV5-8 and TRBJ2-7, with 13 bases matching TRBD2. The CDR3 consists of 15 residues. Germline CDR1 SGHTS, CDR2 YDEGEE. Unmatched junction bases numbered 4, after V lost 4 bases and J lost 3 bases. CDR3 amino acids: CASSQRTSGGYEQYF. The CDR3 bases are TGTGCCAGCAGCCAAAGGACTAGCGGGGGCTACGAGCAGTACTTC.

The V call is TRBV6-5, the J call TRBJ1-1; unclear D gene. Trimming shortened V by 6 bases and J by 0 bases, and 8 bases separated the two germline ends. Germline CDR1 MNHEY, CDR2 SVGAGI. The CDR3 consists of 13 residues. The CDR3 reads CASSNQMNTEAFF. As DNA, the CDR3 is TGTGCCAGCAGCAACCAGATGAACACTGAAGCTTTCTTT.

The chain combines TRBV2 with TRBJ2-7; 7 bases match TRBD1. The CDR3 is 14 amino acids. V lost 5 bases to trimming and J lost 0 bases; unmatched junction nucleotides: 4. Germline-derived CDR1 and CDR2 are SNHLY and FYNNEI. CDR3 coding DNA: TGTGCCAGCAGTAAGGGGGCAGACTCCTACGAGCAGTACTTC. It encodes CASSKGADSYEQYF. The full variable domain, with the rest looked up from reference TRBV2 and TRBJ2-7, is EPEVTQTPSHQVTQMGQEVILRCVPISNHLYFYWYRQILGQKVEFLVSFYNNEISEKSEIFDDQFSVERPDGSNFTLKIRSTKLEDSAMYFCASSKGADSYEQYFGPGTRLTVT.

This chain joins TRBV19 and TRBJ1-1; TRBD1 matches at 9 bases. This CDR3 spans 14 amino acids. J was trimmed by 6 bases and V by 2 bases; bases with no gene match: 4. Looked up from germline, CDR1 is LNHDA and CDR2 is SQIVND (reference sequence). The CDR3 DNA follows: TGTGCCAGTAGTATACGGGACAGGGATCCTGAAGCTTTCTTT. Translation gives CASSIRDRDPEAFF.

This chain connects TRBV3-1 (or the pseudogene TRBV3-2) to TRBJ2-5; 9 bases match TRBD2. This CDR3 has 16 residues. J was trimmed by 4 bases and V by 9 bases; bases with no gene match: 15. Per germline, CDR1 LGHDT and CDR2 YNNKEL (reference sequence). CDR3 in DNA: TGTGCCAGTAGACATAGCGGGAGAACCATCAGAGAGACCCAGTACTTC. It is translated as CASRHSGRTIRETQYF.

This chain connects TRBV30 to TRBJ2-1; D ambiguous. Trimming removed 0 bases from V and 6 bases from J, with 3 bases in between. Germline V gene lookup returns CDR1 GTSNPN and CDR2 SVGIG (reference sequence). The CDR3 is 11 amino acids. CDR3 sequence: CAWSVPNEQFF. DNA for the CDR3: TGTGCCTGGAGTGTACCCAATGAGCAGTTCTTC.

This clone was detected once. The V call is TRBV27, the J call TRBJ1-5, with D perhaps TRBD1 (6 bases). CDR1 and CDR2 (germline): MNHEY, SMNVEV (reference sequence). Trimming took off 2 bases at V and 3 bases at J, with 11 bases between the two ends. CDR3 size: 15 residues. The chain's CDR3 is CASSLMGAVNQPQHF. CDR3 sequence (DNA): TGTGCCAGCAGTTTAATGGGGGCGGTCAATCAGCCCCAGCATTTT.

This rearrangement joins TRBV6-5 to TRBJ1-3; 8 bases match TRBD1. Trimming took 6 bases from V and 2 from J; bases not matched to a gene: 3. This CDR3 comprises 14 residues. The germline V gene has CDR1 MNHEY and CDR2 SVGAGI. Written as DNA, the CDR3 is TGTGCCAGCAGCCCGACAGGGGCTGGAAACACCATATATTTT. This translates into CASSPTGAGNTIYF.

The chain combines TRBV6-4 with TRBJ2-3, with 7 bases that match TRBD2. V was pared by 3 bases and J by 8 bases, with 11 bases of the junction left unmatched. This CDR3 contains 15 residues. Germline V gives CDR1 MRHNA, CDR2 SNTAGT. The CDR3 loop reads CASSEMGEGPRTQYF. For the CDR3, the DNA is TGTGCCAGCAGTGAAATGGGGGAGGGCCCGCGTACGCAGTATTTT.

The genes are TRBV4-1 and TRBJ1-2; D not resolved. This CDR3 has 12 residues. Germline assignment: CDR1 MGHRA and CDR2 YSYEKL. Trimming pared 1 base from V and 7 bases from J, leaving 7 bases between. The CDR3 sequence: CASSQATVGYTF. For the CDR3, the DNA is TGCGCCAGCAGCCAAGCCACGGTTGGCTACACCTTC.